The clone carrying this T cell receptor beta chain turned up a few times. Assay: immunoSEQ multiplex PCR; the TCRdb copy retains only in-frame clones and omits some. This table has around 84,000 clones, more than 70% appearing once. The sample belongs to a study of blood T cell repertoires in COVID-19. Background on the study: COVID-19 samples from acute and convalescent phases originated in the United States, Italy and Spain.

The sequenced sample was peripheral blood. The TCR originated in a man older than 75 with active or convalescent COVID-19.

CDR3 protein: CASSSSITSGRSTGELFF. DNA for the CDR3: TGCGCCAGCAGTAGTTCCATTACTAGCGGGAGGAGCACCGGGGAGCTGTTTTTT. This chain uses TRBV5-1 with TRBJ2-2; TRBD2 agrees at 12 bases. CDR1 SGHRS and CDR2 YFSETQ come from the germline V gene. The CDR3 runs 18 residues. The ends lost 5 bases at V and 4 bases at J; junction bases unmatched: 12.